The 25 T cell receptor beta chains below all came from one sample that was sequenced in a study of technical replicates of blood from a few donors. Profiled with immunoSEQ multiplex PCR; TCRdb holds only in-frame clones, not every one. This sample yields 65,000 to 85,000 clones, of which about 93% are seen a single time; approximately 0.27% belongs to the top ten. Sequenced material: T cells isolated from PBMCs. The receptor set was obtained from a human donor in good health.

This rearrangement joins TRBV9 to TRBJ1-2; D ambiguous. V lost 4 bases and J 4 bases, leaving 20 bases between the germline ends. CDR1 and CDR2 (germline): SGDLS, YYNGEE. The CDR3 covers 16 residues. DNA of the CDR3: TGTGCCAGCAGCCCCGAGGGAACCCACCCCATCTATGGCTACACCTTC. This sequence encodes CASSPEGTHPIYGYTF.

The rearrangement joins TRBV28 to TRBJ2-3, with 7 nucleotides matching TRBD1. CDR3 size: 15 residues. Germline V CDR1 and CDR2: MDHEN, SYDVKM. V was pared by 6 bases and J by 4 bases, with 10 bases of the junction left unmatched. DNA of the CDR3: TGTGCCAGCAGGGTGACAGGGCACGTCGCAGATACGCAGTATTTT. Protein: CASRVTGHVADTQYF.

This rearrangement joins TRBV7-9 to TRBJ1-2; D is ambiguous. This CDR3 comprises 17 residues. Germline V CDR1 and CDR2: SEHNR, FQNEAQ (reference sequence). V was shortened by 0 bases and J by 8 bases, with 22 bases between the two germline ends. The CDR3 loop reads CASSLAPGGGTKRGYTF. In DNA form, the CDR3 reads TGTGCCAGCAGCTTAGCGCCTGGTGGTGGCACGAAGCGGGGCTACACCTTC.

The chain couples TRBV10-2 to TRBJ1-1; no reliable D call. This CDR3 has 11 residues. The germline CDR1 and CDR2 sequences are WSHSY and SAAADI. V lost 6 bases, J lost 1 base, and 3 bases lay in between. CDR3 DNA: TGCGCCAGCAGACAGAACACTGAAGCTTTCTTT. Its protein product is CASRQNTEAFF.

The chain has TRBV30 and TRBJ2-1, with 7 bases fitting TRBD2. V shed 2 bases, J shed 5 bases, and the junction held 6 bases outside the gene matches. Germline V CDR1 and CDR2: GTSNPN, SVGIG (reference sequence). CDR3 size: 14 residues. In DNA form, the CDR3 reads TGTGCCTGGAGTCTAACGGGGGGACACAATGAGCAGTTCTTC. Protein sequence: CAWSLTGGHNEQFF.

This sequence joins TRBV5-4 and TRBJ1-1; D possibly corresponds to TRBD1 (6 bases). Trimming removed 10 bases at V and 1 base at J, with 14 bases between. CDR1 and CDR2 from the germline V gene are SGHNT and YYREEE (reference sequence). The CDR3 totals 13 residues. The CDR3 DNA reads TGTGCCGACCGCCCCAGGGGGAACACTGAAGCTTTCTTT. Amino acids: CADRPRGNTEAFF.

The chain joins TRBV7-9 to TRBJ2-1; TRBD2 matches 14 bases. The length of the CDR3 is 16 residues. The ends lost 7 bases at V and 5 bases at J; junction bases unmatched: 7. Germline loops: CDR1 SEHNR, CDR2 FQNEAQ (reference sequence). The CDR3 is CASITPGLAGDNEQFF. In nucleotides, the CDR3 is TGTGCCAGCATCACTCCGGGACTAGCGGGAGACAATGAGCAGTTCTTC.

The J gene is TRBJ1-1, the V gene TRBV11-3; D is perhaps TRBD1 (6 bases). Germline assignment: CDR1 SGHNT and CDR2 YENEEA. CDR3 length equals 16 residues. Between the trimmed V and J ends, which lost 11 bases and 1 base, there was a span of 23 bases. CDR3: CAAIFLRTVRNTEAFF. The CDR3 region has the DNA TGTGCCGCCATATTCCTTCGGACAGTGAGGAACACTGAAGCTTTCTTT.

The V and J genes are TRBV5-1 and TRBJ1-1; D is possibly TRBD1 (5 bases). Per the germline V gene, CDR1 is SGHRS and CDR2 is YFSETQ. The length of the CDR3 is 15 residues. V lost 3 bases and J lost 3, with 15 bases in between. CDR3 loop: CASSSRREGDTEAFF. In DNA, the CDR3 is TGCGCCAGCAGCTCGCGCAGAGAAGGGGACACTGAAGCTTTCTTT.

V and J are TRBV27 and TRBJ2-7, with 9 positions matching TRBD1. Germline assignment: CDR1 MNHEY and CDR2 SMNVEV (reference sequence). V was clipped by 5 bases and J by 4 bases; unmatched bases: 6. CDR3 length: 14 amino acids. CDR3 loop: CASSPEDRGYEQYF. DNA of the CDR3: TGTGCCAGCAGTCCCGAGGACAGGGGATACGAGCAGTACTTC.

J is TRBJ2-4 and V is TRBV11-3; D is ambiguous. From germline, CDR1 is SGHNT and CDR2 YENEEA. The CDR3 extends over 11 amino acids. V was pared by 5 bases and J by 7 bases, with 6 bases between. The DNA of the CDR3 is TGTGCCAGCAGCCCTCCGAACATTCAGTACTTC. This gives the protein CASSPPNIQYF.

The rearrangement links TRBV7-8 to TRBJ1-1; D might be TRBD1 (6 bases). The V end lost 6 bases, the J end lost 5 bases, and 16 bases lay between the germline ends. Germline-derived CDR1 and CDR2 are SGHVS and FQNEAQ. This CDR3 is 14 amino acids long. The CDR3 here is CASRFTGKETEAFF. The DNA for the CDR3 is TGTGCCAGCAGATTTACAGGGAAGGAAACTGAAGCTTTCTTT.

The CDR3 nucleotides are TGTGCCAGTAGTACTCCCGGGACAGGGACGAATGAAAAACTGTTTTTT. Translated, it gives CASSTPGTGTNEKLFF. The V call is TRBV19, the J call TRBJ1-4; 9 bases align to TRBD1. The CDR3 is made up of 16 amino acids. The trim removed 4 bases at V and 5 bases at J, leaving 8 bases unmatched. Germline-derived CDR1 and CDR2 are LNHDA and SQIVND (reference sequence). Complete variable domain (other parts from reference TRBV19 and TRBJ1-4): DGGITQSPKYLFRKEGQNVTLSCEQNLNHDAMYWYRQDPGQGLRLIYYSQIVNDFQKGDIAEGYSVSREKKESFPLTVTSAQKNPTAFYLCASSTPGTGTNEKLFFGSGTQLSVL.

The V gene is TRBV5-4, the J gene TRBJ2-1; 9 nucleotides line up with TRBD2. This CDR3 is 15 amino acids long. Germline V CDR1 and CDR2: SGHNT, YYREEE (reference sequence). V lost 0 bases, J lost 5 bases, and 3 bases stayed unmatched. This CDR3 reads CASSLVTSGHNEQFF. DNA for the CDR3: TGTGCCAGCAGCTTGGTGACTAGCGGACACAATGAGCAGTTCTTC.

The J gene is TRBJ2-1, the V gene TRBV2; 8 positions match TRBD2. CDR3 length: 17 residues. Looked up from germline, CDR1 is SNHLY and CDR2 is FYNNEI. V was pared by 6 bases and J by 0 bases, with 10 bases of the junction left unmatched. The CDR3 spells CASRGTSGANSYNEQFF. The CDR3 DNA is TGTGCCAGCAGGGGCACTAGCGGAGCTAACTCCTACAATGAGCAGTTCTTC.

The chain combines TRBV30 with TRBJ1-2; D gene uncertain. The germline gives CDR1 GTSNPN, CDR2 SVGIG (reference sequence). V was clipped by 2 bases and J by 2 bases, with 6 bases between them. This CDR3 is built from 12 residues. The CDR3 spells CAWSLGNYGYTF. The CDR3 bases are TGTGCCTGGAGTCTCGGGAACTATGGCTACACCTTC.

The chain is built from TRBV6-5 and TRBJ2-2, with a tentative D call TRBD1 (5 bases). The germline gives CDR1 MNHEY, CDR2 SVGAGI. The CDR3 loop spans 15 amino acids. V lost 0 bases, J lost 1 base, and 6 bases lay in between. DNA for the CDR3: TGTGCCAGCAGTTACTCAGGACAGAACACCGGGGAGCTGTTTTTT. Amino acid sequence: CASSYSGQNTGELFF.

The CDR3 DNA follows: TGTGCCAGCAGTGTCCTAGGGGGACGGGAAGAGACCCAGTACTTC. This codes for CASSVLGGREETQYF. The chain recombines TRBV27 with TRBJ2-5, with a possible D match to TRBD1 (6 bases). Germline CDR1 MNHEY, CDR2 SMNVEV (reference sequence). The CDR3 has 15 residues. The V gene lost 5 bases and the J gene lost 3 bases, with 16 bases spanning the gap.

The rearrangement uses TRBV11-2 and TRBJ2-3, with 10 bases aligning to TRBD2. Trimming at V came to 2 bases and at J to 2 bases, leaving 10 bases not matched to a gene. CDR3 size: 18 residues. CDR1 and CDR2 (germline): SGHAT, FQNNGV. The CDR3 nucleotides are TGTGCCAGCAGCTTACGGCTAGCGGGAGCCCTATTCACAGATACGCAGTATTTT. This gives the protein CASSLRLAGALFTDTQYF.

This chain connects TRBV27 to TRBJ2-3; 7 bases line up with TRBD2. This CDR3 is 15 amino acids long. Germline V gives CDR1 MNHEY, CDR2 SMNVEV (reference sequence). The J segment lost 5 bases and the V segment lost 1 base, leaving 6 bases of the junction unmatched. The CDR3 DNA reads as TGTGCCAGCAGTTTATGGACTAGTGGAATAGATACGCAGTATTTT. Translating gives CASSLWTSGIDTQYF.

The chain joins TRBV14 to TRBJ1-1; D might be TRBD1 (6 bases). The CDR3 spans 14 residues. The ends were cut back, 0 bases at V and 4 bases at J, with 9 bases in the middle. Germline V CDR1 and CDR2: SGHDN, FVKESK. CDR3 protein: CASSQDQGGTEAFF. In DNA, the CDR3 is TGTGCCAGCAGCCAAGATCAAGGGGGCACTGAAGCTTTCTTT.

The CDR3 spells CASSFGGAYLFTGELFF. The CDR3 DNA follows: TGTGCCAGCAGTTTTGGGGGGGCCTACTTGTTCACCGGGGAGCTGTTTTTT. This chain joins TRBV28 and TRBJ2-2; a weak D match, TRBD2 (7 bases). Germline V gives CDR1 MDHEN, CDR2 SYDVKM. V lost 3 bases, J lost 4 bases, and 18 bases lay in between. The CDR3 covers 17 residues.

This chain joins TRBV5-4 and TRBJ2-2, with no clear D. The CDR3 covers 12 residues. From germline, CDR1 is SGHNT and CDR2 YYREEE (reference sequence). Trimming left V 2 bases short and J 5 bases short, with 4 bases between. CDR3 DNA: TGTGCCAGCAGCTTTAATACCGGGGAGCTGTTTTTT. It is translated as CASSFNTGELFF. Complete variable domain (other parts from reference TRBV5-4 and TRBJ2-2): ETGVTQSPTHLIKTRGQQVTLRCSSQSGHNTVSWYQQALGQGPQFIFQYYREEENGRGNFPPRFSGLQFPNYSSELNVNALELDDSALYLCASSFNTGELFFGEGSRLTVL.

The genes are TRBV6-5 and TRBJ2-7; the D gene is possibly TRBD1 (7 bases). CDR3 length: 15 amino acids. Germline values: CDR1 MNHEY, CDR2 SVGAGI. V was trimmed by 6 bases and J by 3 bases, leaving 18 bases between them. The CDR3, as DNA: TGTGCCAGCAGGTACACCGGAGGGGGCCTCTACGAGCAGTACTTC. The encoded protein is CASRYTGGGLYEQYF.

The sample holds one count of this clone. The chain combines TRBV28 with TRBJ1-1; 7 bases match TRBD1. V lost 5 bases and J lost 4; bases outside the gene matches: 10. The CDR3 has 15 amino acids. Germline CDR1 is MDHEN and CDR2 is SYDVKM. CDR3 coding DNA: TGTGCCAGCAGTCCCAACACAGGGGCAGGCACTGAAGCTTTCTTT. It yields the protein CASSPNTGAGTEAFF.